This T cell receptor (beta chain) was captured in a study of somatic mutations in cytotoxic T cells in rheumatoid arthritis (dated by TCRdb to between 2016 and 2019). In terms of the full investigation: Patient peripheral blood (approximately 30 ml EDTA) was drawn right after diagnosis and before any treatment started. Some V beta antibody-stained T-cell populations were flow-sorted on a FACSAria II or Sony SH800 at nearly 100% purity, and sorted V beta1+ cells also underwent TCRB sequencing. Whether expanded CD8+ T-cell clones in untreated, newly diagnosed rheumatoid arthritis carry somatic mutations was the study question, and clonality was characterized with TCRB deep sequencing. Median age was essentially the same in the patient group and the control group. TCRB deep sequencing was performed for approximately 61 rheumatoid arthritis patients and 20 healthy controls. Paper-wide results and their limitations: Several identical CD8+ TCRB sequences were found in both blood and synovial fluid, and in 8 of 65 patients the largest CD8+ clone exceeded 20% of CD8+ cells. CD8+ T-cell clonality did not differ significantly between rheumatoid arthritis patients and age-matched healthy controls. No adjustment for multiple comparisons was made for the slight TRBV07 underrepresentation in patients. An increase of CD8+ clonality with age was seen in patients (Spearman r=0.49) but not in healthy controls. The antigen targets of the expanded CD8+ clones were unknown, and absence from virus-specific databases did not rule out viral specificity.

Sequencing of TCRB CDR3 was done on genomic DNA with the immunoSEQ assay. The paper's data handling went like this. Patient CD8+ clones larger than 1% were compared against published virus-specific TCRB sequences, and only a few matched. Only productive TCRB rearrangements were included in the analyses. Defining a clone by its unique TCRB CDR3 sequence, the study calculated clonality as a productive clonality index derived from Shannon entropy. Repertoire overlap between two samples was calculated from the template counts of each clone relative to total templates per sample. V-gene usage measured by flow cytometry correlated with TCRB sequencing V-gene usage, with a Spearman r of 0.6 to 0.65. TCRdb carries this immuneACCESS record with in-frame sequences only. Its versions omit some clonotypes, under half of them owing to an unresolved V gene in the studies checked, with the rest unexplained. Clonal size and the V and J genes are those of that table, whereas D and trimming came from the DNA. The table for this sample lists 3,000 to 4,500 clones; roughly 74% of them were counted only once. Less than 25% of the sample comes from the top ten.

On an AutoMACS, CD4+ and CD8+ cells were isolated via positive magnetic bead selection, and their purity was verified by flow cytometry. After a first flow cytometry screen using a TCR V beta antibody panel, clonal expansions were characterized through TCRB deep sequencing of sorted CD8+ fractions. Peripheral blood mononuclear cells were isolated by Ficoll-Paque PLUS density gradient separation. Using Nucleospin Tissue or Tissue XS kits, DNA was extracted from CD4-enriched, CD8-enriched or PBMC samples, with quantification by a Qubit 2.0 fluorometer. Including cysteine and phenylalanine, the CDR3 has 17 amino acids. The kept DNA is CDR3 alone, 51 bases in frame from the first base. For CDR1 and CDR2, the germline V gene lists SGHDT and YYEEEE. Trimming accounts for 2 bases at V and 1 base at J, while the number of junction bases matched to no gene is 7. Concerning this clone itself: Its binding antigen is unknown. Base qualities were left out, and no much larger clone turns up one base away.

Sequencing was carried out using CD8+ T cells sorted from blood. This TCR was sampled from an adult with rheumatoid arthritis. The chain is assembled from TRBV5-6 and TRBJ2-1, with 9 junctional bases fitting TRBD2. The CDR3 loop reads CASSLRAGGPSYNEQFF. Read as DNA, the sequence is TGTGCCAGCAGCTTACGGGCGGGGGGGCCTTCCTACAATGAGCAGTTCTTC.